This T cell receptor (beta chain) was sequenced during a study of cytomegalovirus exposure and HLA in healthy donors. General study results and limits: Presence/absence analyses assumed roughly uniform sequencing depth across donors, which may not hold. In terms of immune exposure information, only CMV serostatus was available. Some V segments, including TRBV6-2 and TRBV6-3, were excluded as indistinguishable.

Although they were nominally healthy when sampled, donors likely had unrecorded immune exposures. Germline V gene sequence: CDR1 SGHAT, CDR2 FQNNGV. This CDR3 spans 15 amino acids. Trimming cost V 1 base and J 5 bases, with 13 bases left between them. On this clone itself: The antigen is undetermined.

The PCR ran on 60 Vbeta and 13 Jbeta primers. Here immunoSEQ multiplex PCR was the method, and the copy in TCRdb shows in-frame clones only, minus some. Here the sample spans some 200,000 clones, around 84% being singletons. This clonotype originated in a woman in her 50s in good health and CMV-seropositive. The rearrangement uses TRBV11-2 and TRBJ2-3, with a tentative D call TRBD2 (6 bases). The sequenced sample was PBMCs. In DNA, the CDR3 is TGTGCCAGCAGCTTAGTGGACTACTTAGTAGATACGCAGTATTTT. This codes for CASSLVDYLVDTQYF. Combining the CDR3 with reference TRBV11-2 and TRBJ2-3 gives the whole variable domain EAGVAQSPRYKIIEKRQSVAFWCNPISGHATLYWYQQILGQGPKLLIQFQNNGVVDDSQLPKDRFSAERLKGVDSTLKIQPAKLEDSAVYLCASSLVDYLVDTQYFGPGTRLTVL.